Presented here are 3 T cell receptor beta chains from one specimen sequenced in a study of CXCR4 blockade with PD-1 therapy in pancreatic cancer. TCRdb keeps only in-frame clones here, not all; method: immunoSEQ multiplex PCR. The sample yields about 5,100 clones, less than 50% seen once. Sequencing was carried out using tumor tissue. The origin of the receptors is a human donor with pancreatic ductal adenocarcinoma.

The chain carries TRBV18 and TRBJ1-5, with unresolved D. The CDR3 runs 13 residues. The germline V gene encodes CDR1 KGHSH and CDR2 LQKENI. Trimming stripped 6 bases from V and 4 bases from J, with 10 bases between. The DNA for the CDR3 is TGTGCCAGCTCGAGATCCGGGAATCAGCCCCAGCATTTT. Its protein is CASSRSGNQPQHF.

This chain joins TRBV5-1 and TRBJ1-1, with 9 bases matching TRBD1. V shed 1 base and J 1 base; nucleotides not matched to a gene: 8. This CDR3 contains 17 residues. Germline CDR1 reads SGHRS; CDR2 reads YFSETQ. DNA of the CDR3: TGCGCCAGCAGCTTGTTAGGGACAGGGTACGGGAACACTGAAGCTTTCTTT. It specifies CASSLLGTGYGNTEAFF.

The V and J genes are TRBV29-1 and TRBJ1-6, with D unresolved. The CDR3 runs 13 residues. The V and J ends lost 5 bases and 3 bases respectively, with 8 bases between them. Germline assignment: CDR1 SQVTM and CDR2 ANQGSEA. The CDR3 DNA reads TGCAGCGTTAAAGTGGACTATAATTCACCCCTCCACTTT. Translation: CSVKVDYNSPLHF.